Presented here are 2 T cell receptor beta chains from one specimen sequenced in a study of blood T cell repertoires in COVID-19. Assay: immunoSEQ multiplex PCR; the TCRdb copy retains only in-frame clones and omits some. The data contain 250,000 to 300,000 clones, more than 70% of them seen just once; the ten biggest clones take up approximately 11%. Sequenced material: peripheral blood. These receptors came from a woman between 25 and 40 years old with COVID-19, enrolled during active disease.

J is TRBJ2-3 and V is TRBV3-1 (or the pseudogene TRBV3-2); 13 bases agree with TRBD2. The CDR3 totals 18 residues. V lost 3 bases and J lost 2; bases outside the gene matches: 8. From germline, CDR1 is LGHDT and CDR2 YNNKEL (reference sequence). DNA for the CDR3: TGTGCCAGCAGCCAGGGGACTAGCGGGATCGGAGCCACAGATACGCAGTATTTT. Protein product: CASSQGTSGIGATDTQYF.

The genes are TRBV27 and TRBJ2-3; 10 bases match TRBD2. Germline V gives CDR1 MNHEY, CDR2 SMNVEV (reference sequence). The CDR3 runs 16 residues. V lost 5 bases and J lost 5; bases outside the gene matches: 10. CDR3 loop: CASSRTSGLQVDTQYF. The CDR3 coding sequence is TGTGCCAGCAGTCGGACTAGCGGATTGCAGGTAGATACGCAGTATTTT.